This TCR beta chain was identified in a study of regulatory T cells in long-lasting Graves disease. This clonotype appeared a few times. As for time point: newly diagnosed GD, antithyroid drugs for less than 3 months. PBMCs were the source of the RNA used for TCR sequencing. Guidelines of the American Thyroid Association were used to diagnose Graves' disease. Researchers made TCR beta libraries by using iRepertoire HTBI primers and running Arm-PCR on CDR3 regions. TCRdb independently ran MiXCR on the multiplex PCR reads; one entry per CDR3 protein. The table records under 450,000 distinct CDR3 sequences, 12% of them present only once. These data are also associated with another study on T cells in Graves' hyperthyroidism and ophthalmopathy. Per that study: It was considered stable Graves' hyperthyroidism when ophthalmopathy did not progress within 18 months. An initial round of RT-PCR targeting the TCR CDR3 relied on the HTBI primer set.

Source: peripheral blood mononuclear cells (PBMCs), taken at new diagnosis, from a patient treated with antithyroid drugs. This sequence originates from a woman aged 18-29 years with Graves disease.

DNA of the CDR3: TGCGCCAGCAGCCCAGTTGCAGGGGTTATCTATGGCTACACCTTC. The encoded protein is CASSPVAGVIYGYTF. The chain is built from TRBV4-1 and TRBJ1-2; possible D gene TRBD1, 6 bases. Trimming stripped 4 bases from V and 4 bases from J, with 16 bases between. This CDR3 is built from 15 residues. Germline loops: CDR1 MGHRA, CDR2 YSYEKL.